This T cell receptor beta chain was sequenced for a study of shared clonotypes between healthy human individuals. The overall study: Donors had three CD4 naive, three CD4 memory, two CD8 naive and one CD8 memory plate apiece.

V lost 1 base, J lost 0 bases, and 1 base stayed unmatched. The CDR3 is 15 residues long. CDR1 and CDR2 (germline): SGDLS, YYNGEE. The assay ran at deep level. The DNA input per sorted-subset replicate PCR was 200 ng, corresponding to tens of thousands of T cell genomes. Sequencing used immunoSEQ multiplex PCR; TCRdb keeps in-frame clones, though not all of them. The sample lists roughly 720,000 clones; 90% were seen once. CD8 memory fractions consisted of CD45RO+ and CCR7-negative CD45RA+ TemRA cells together. Sequences were obtained from memory CD8+ T cells from PBMCs. Documented subset: CD45RO+ cells pooled with CCR7-negative TemRA cells. This sequence originates from a young man in good health. Some clones in this sample may be carry-over from other donors' samples. The J gene is TRBJ2-5, the V gene TRBV9; TRBD2 matches 9 bases. The CDR3 spells CASSVSGRYQETQYF. The CDR3 DNA is TGTGCCAGCAGCGTAAGCGGGAGGTACCAAGAGACCCAGTACTTC. The whole variable domain, filled in from reference TRBV9 and TRBJ2-5, reads DSGVTQTPKHLITATGQRVTLRCSPRSGDLSVYWYQQSLDQGLQFLIQYYNGEERAKGNILERFSAQQFPDLHSELNLSSLELGDSALYFCASSVSGRYQETQYFGPGTRLLVL.